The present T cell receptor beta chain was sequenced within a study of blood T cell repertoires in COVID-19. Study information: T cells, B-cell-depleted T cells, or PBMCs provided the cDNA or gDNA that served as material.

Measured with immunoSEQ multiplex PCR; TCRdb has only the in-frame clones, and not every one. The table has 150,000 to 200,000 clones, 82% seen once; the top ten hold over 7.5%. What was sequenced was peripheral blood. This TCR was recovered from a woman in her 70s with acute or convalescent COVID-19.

As DNA, the CDR3 is TGCAGCGCGACAGGGGCTTCTGAAAAACTGTTTTTT. It translates to CSATGASEKLFF. The chain employs TRBV29-1 and TRBJ1-4; 8 nucleotides agree with TRBD1. V lost 7 bases and J lost 7; bases outside the gene matches: 5. The CDR3 is 12 amino acids. Per germline, CDR1 SQVTM and CDR2 ANQGSEA.